This T cell receptor beta chain was sequenced in a study of T cell responses to AZD1222 COVID-19 vaccine. General observations from the study: White British ancestry dominated among donors, who included more females, and clonal diversity was possibly underestimated.

Method: immunoSEQ multiplex PCR; TCRdb's copy keeps in-frame clones and lacks some. The data show around 140,000 clones, 91% seen once. About this clone: Antigen unknown.

The sequenced sample was peripheral blood, obtained 28 days after the second dose of the MenACWY control vaccine. The receptor comes from an adult who received the MenACWY meningococcal vaccine as a control.

CDR3: CASSQSGKFGGARDSTYEQYF. The CDR3 DNA is TGCGCCAGCAGTCAATCGGGGAAATTCGGGGGGGCCCGGGACAGTACCTACGAGCAGTACTTC. J is TRBJ2-7 and V is TRBV23-1; tentative D call: TRBD2 (8 bases). TRBV23-1 is placed among ORFs of uncertain function. Trimming removed 0 bases from V and 2 bases from J, with 29 bases in between. The CDR3 runs 21 residues.